Listed here is a single T cell receptor (beta chain). The antigen is not known. The data are from a study of blood T cells in healthy people across ages. Study conclusions and caveats: Conclusively comparing naive with antigen-experienced cells was impossible with unsorted PBMCs. Estimates based on one million T cells were treated as lower bounds. Diversity of TCR beta per million T cells declined in a roughly linear way with age.

Alongside a J-beta primer mix, a sample-barcoded 5' primer served in a second PCR lasting about 7 to 11 cycles. TCRdb redid the calling of the 5' RACE reads with MiXCR, one entry per CDR3 protein. The repertoire holds around 600,000 distinct CDR3 sequences, 47% seen once, with roughly 24% in the top ten. Caucasian individuals from Russia who were healthy and aged 6 to 90 acted as donors. The CDR3 is made up of 13 amino acids. CDR1 SQVTM and CDR2 ANQGSEA come from the germline V gene. J lost 1 base, V lost 7 bases, and 6 bases had no gene match. Sequencing was done on a sample of blood. The clonotype comes from a man at least 80 years old in good health. The gene calls are TRBV29-1 and TRBJ1-1, with TRBD1 identical over 7 bases. CDR3 loop: CSADRDRNTEAFF. The CDR3, as DNA: TGCAGCGCCGACCGGGACAGGAACACTGAAGCTTTCTTT.